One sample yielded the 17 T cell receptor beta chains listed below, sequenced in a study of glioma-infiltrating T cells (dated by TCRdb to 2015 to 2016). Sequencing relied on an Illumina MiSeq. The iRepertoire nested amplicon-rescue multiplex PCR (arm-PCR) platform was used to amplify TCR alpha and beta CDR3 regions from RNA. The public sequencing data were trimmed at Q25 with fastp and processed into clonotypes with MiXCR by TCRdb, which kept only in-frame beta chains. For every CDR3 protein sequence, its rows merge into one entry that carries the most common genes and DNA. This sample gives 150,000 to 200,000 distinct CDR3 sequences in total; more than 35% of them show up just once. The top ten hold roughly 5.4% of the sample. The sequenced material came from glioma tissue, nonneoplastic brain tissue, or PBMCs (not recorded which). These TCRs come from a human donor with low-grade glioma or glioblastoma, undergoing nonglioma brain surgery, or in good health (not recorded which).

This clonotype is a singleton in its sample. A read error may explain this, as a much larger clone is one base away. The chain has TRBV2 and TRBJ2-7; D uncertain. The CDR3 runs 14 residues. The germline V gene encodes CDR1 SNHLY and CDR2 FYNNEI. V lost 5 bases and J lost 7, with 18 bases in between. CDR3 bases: TGTGCCAGCAGTTTAACCACGGGTCATAGTGAGCAGTACTTC. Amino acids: CASSLTTGHSEQYF.

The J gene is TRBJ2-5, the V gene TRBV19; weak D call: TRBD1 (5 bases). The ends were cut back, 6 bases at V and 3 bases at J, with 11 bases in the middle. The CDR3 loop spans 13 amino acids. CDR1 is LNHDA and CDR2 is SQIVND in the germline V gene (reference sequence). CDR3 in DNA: TGTGCCAGTAGCCGTTCGACAGAAGAGACCCAGTACTTC. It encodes CASSRSTEETQYF. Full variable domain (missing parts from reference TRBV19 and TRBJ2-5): DGGITQSPKYLFRKEGQNVTLSCEQNLNHDAMYWYRQDPGQGLRLIYYSQIVNDFQKGDIAEGYSVSREKKESFPLTVTSAQKNPTAFYLCASSRSTEETQYFGPGTRLLVL.

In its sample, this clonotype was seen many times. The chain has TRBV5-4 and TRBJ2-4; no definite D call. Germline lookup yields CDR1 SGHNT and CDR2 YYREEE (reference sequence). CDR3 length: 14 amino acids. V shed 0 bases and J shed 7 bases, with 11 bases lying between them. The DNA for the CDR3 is TGTGCCAGCAGCTTGGGTAAAGGGCTGAACATTCAGTACTTC. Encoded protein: CASSLGKGLNIQYF.

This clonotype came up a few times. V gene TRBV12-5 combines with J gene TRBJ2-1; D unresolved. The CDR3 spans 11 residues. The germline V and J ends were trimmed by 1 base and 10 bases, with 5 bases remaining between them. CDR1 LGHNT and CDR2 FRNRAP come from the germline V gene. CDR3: CASGLGHEQFF. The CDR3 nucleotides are TGTGCTAGTGGTTTGGGGCACGAGCAGTTCTTC. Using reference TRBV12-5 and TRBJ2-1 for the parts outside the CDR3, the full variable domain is DARVTQTPRHKVTEMGQEVTMRCQPILGHNTVFWYRQTMMQGLELLAYFRNRAPLDDSGMPKDRFSAEMPDATLATLKIQPSEPRDSAVYFCASGLGHEQFFGPGTRLTVL.

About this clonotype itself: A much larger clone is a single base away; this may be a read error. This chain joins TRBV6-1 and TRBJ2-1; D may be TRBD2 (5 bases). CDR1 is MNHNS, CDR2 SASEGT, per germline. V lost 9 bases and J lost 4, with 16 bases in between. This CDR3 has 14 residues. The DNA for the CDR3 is TGTGCCAGAAGCCCTTCGGGCGGGTACAATGAGCAGTTCTTC. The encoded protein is CARSPSGGYNEQFF.

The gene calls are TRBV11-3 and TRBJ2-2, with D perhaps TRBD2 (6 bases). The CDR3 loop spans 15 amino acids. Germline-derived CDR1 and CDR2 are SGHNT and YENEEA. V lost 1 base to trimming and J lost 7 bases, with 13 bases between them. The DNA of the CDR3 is TGTGCCAGCAGCTTAGGGGACTTCGGAGACGGGGAGCTGTTTTTT. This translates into CASSLGDFGDGELFF.

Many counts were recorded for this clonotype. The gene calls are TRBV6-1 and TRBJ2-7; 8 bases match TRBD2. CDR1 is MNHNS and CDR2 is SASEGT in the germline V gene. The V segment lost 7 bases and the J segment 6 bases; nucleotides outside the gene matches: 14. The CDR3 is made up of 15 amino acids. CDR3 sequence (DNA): TGTGCCAGCACCCCGGGGGGGAGTCAGGTTTTCGAGCAGTACTTC. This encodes CASTPGGSQVFEQYF.

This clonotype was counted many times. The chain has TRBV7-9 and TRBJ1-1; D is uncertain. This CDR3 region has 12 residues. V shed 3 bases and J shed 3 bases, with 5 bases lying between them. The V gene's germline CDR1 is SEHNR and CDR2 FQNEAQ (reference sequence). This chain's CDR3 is CASSFPDTEAFF. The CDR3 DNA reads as TGTGCCAGCAGCTTCCCGGACACTGAAGCTTTCTTT.

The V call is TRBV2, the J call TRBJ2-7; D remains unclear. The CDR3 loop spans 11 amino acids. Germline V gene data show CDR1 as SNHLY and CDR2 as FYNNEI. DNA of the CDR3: TGTGCGAGAGGTTGGACCTACGAGCAGTACTTC. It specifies CARGWTYEQYF. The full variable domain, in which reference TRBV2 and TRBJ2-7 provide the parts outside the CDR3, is EPEVTQTPSHQVTQMGQEVILRCVPISNHLYFYWYRQILGQKVEFLVSFYNNEISEKSEIFDDQFSVERPDGSNFTLKIRSTKLEDSAMYFCARGWTYEQYFGPGTRLTVT.

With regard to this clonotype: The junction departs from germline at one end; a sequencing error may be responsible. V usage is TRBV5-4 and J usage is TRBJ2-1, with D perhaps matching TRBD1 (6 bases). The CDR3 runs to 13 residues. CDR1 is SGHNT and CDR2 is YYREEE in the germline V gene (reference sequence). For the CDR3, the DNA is TGTGCCGGCAGCTTAGTGACAGGCAATGAGCAGTTCTTC. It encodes CAGSLVTGNEQFF.

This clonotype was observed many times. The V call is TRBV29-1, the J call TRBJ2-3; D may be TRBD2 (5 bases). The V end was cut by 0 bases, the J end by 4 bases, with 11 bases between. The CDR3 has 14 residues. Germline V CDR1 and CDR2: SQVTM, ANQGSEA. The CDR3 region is CSVEDKGAPDTQYF. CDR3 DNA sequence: TGCAGCGTTGAAGACAAGGGAGCCCCAGATACGCAGTATTTT.

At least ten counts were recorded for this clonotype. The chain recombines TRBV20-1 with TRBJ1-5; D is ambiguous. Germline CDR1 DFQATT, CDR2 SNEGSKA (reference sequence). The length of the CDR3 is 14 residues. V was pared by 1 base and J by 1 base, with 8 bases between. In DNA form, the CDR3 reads TGCAGTGCTAGAGGTGACATGAGCAATCAGCCCCAGCATTTT. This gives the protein CSARGDMSNQPQHF.

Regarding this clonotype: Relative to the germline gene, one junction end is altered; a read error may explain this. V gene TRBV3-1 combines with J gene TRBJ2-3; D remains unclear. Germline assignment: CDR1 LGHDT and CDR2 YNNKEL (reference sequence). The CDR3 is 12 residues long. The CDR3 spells CASRQGPGTQYF. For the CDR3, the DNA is TGTGCCAGCAGGCAAGGCCCAGGTACGCAGTATTTT.

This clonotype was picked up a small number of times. This chain's CDR3 is CASGDPDQPQHF. CDR3 in DNA: TGTGCCAGTGGAGACCCAGATCAGCCCCAGCATTTT. This chain uses TRBV19 with TRBJ1-5, with D unclear. Germline V gene lookup returns CDR1 LNHDA and CDR2 SQIVND (reference sequence). V was clipped by 8 bases and J by 5 bases, with 10 bases between them. This CDR3 is 12 amino acids long.

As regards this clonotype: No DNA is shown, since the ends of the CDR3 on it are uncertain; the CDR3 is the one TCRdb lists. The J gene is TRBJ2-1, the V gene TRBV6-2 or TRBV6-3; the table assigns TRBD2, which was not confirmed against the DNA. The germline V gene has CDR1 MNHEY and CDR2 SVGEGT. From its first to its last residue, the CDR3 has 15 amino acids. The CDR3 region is CASSYVAGGNNEQLF.

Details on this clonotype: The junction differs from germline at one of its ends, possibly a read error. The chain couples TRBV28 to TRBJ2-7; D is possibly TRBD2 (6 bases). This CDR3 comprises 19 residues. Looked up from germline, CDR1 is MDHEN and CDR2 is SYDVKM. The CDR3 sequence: CASSLLLGLAKESSYDQYF. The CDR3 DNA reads TGTGCCAGCAGTTTATTGCTTGGGCTAGCGAAGGAGAGCTCCTACGATCAGTACTTC.

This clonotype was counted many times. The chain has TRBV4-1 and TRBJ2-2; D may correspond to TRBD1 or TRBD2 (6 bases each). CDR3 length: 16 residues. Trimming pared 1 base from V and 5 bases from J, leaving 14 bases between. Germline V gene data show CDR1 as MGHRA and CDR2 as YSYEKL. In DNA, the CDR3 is TGCGCCAGCAGCCAAGGTCCCACAGGGACTACCGGGGAGCTGTTTTTT. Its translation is CASSQGPTGTTGELFF.